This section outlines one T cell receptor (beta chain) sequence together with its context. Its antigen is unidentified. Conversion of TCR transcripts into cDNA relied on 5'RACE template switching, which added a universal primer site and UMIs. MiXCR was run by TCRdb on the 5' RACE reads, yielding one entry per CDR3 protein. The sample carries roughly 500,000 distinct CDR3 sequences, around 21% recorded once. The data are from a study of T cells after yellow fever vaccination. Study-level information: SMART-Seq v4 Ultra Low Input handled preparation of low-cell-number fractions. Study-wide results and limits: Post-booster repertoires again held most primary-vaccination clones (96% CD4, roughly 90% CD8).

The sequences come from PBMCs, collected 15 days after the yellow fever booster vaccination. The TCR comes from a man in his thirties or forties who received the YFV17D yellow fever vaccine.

The CDR3 region is CSARIFTDTQYF. The CDR3 bases are TGCAGCGCCCGCATTTTCACAGATACGCAGTATTTT. The chain has TRBV29-1 and TRBJ2-3; no definite D call. The V end was cut by 7 bases, the J end by 2 bases, with 10 bases between. The CDR3 spans 12 residues. Germline V CDR1 and CDR2: SQVTM, ANQGSEA.